This TCR beta chain was observed in a study of OX40 agonist ivuxolimab in advanced cancers. In the study overall: The treatment was a fully human IgG2 OX40 agonist, ivuxolimab.

Drawing of blood for sampling happened at baseline, at cycle 4 day 1, and at cycle 7 day 1. Germline V lookup: CDR1 MNHEY, CDR2 SMNVEV (reference sequence). Trimming took 3 bases from V and 0 from J; bases not matched to a gene: 12. This CDR3 has 18 residues. Some clones are missing from TCRdb's copy, which holds only in-frame ones; the method was immunoSEQ multiplex PCR. The table lists approximately 25,000 clones, roughly three quarters of them singletons, with roughly 13% in the top ten. The V gene is TRBV27, the J gene TRBJ2-3, with 7 bases fitting TRBD1. The starting material was CD4+ or CD8+ T cells sorted from blood, obtained in a trial of the OX40 agonist ivuxolimab. The sequence came from an adult with an advanced solid tumor such as melanoma, head and neck, liver or kidney cancer. Here the CDR3 reads CASSFAHLGGYSTDTQYF. The DNA of the CDR3 is TGTGCCAGCAGTTTCGCGCATCTAGGGGGCTATAGCACAGATACGCAGTATTTT.